These 26 T cell receptor beta chains were all obtained from the same sample, sequenced in a study of blood T cell repertoires in COVID-19. Assay used: immunoSEQ multiplex PCR; TCRdb lists only in-frame clones, some missing. The table lists fewer than 200,000 clones, 70% to 85% of them singletons. The specimen was PBMCs or T cells enriched from blood (not recorded which). The receptors shown here come from a man aged 50-60 years who had recovered from COVID-19.

On this clone itself: Other nucleotide sequences from this sample produce the same CDR3. This rearrangement joins TRBV7-8 to TRBJ1-5; D unresolved. V was cut by 1 base and J by 2 bases, with 9 bases left in between. This CDR3 has 15 amino acids. Per germline, CDR1 SGHVS and CDR2 FQNEAQ. The CDR3 is CASSLGTGGNQPQHF. CDR3 nucleotides: TGTGCCAGCAGCTTAGGCACCGGGGGCAATCAGCCCCAGCATTTT.

This rearrangement joins TRBV5-1 to TRBJ2-7, with TRBD1 matching over 9 bases. V lost 1 base to trimming and J lost 5 bases; unmatched junction nucleotides: 7. Germline CDR1 reads SGHRS; CDR2 reads YFSETQ. The CDR3 runs 15 residues. CDR3 amino acids: CASSLLGTGSHEQYF. CDR3 DNA: TGCGCCAGCAGCTTGTTAGGGACAGGGTCCCACGAGCAGTACTTC.

Regarding this clone: The junction and the germline gene differ at one end; a read error may be behind it. CDR3 amino acids: CATRNRDSPVGF. CDR3 nucleotide sequence: TGTGCCACCAGGAATCGGGACAGCCCCGTAGGCTTC. The J gene is TRBJ1-2, the V gene TRBV15; 7 nucleotides line up with TRBD1. The CDR3 is 12 residues long. CDR1 is LNHNV, CDR2 YYDKDF, per germline (reference sequence).

V and J are TRBV5-5 and TRBJ1-1; D is possibly TRBD1 (6 bases). V shed 4 bases and J shed 0 bases, with 16 bases lying between them. Germline V gene sequence: CDR1 SGHKS, CDR2 YYEKEE (reference sequence). The CDR3 runs 16 residues. This CDR3 reads CASSLTPQGLNTEAFF. CDR3 nucleotides: TGTGCCAGCAGCCTAACGCCCCAGGGGTTGAACACTGAAGCTTTCTTT.

V and J are TRBV19 and TRBJ1-2; D uncertain. This CDR3 is 15 amino acids long. V lost 0 bases and J lost 4, with 12 bases in between. Germline CDR1 reads LNHDA; CDR2 reads SQIVND (reference sequence). In DNA form, the CDR3 reads TGTGCCAGTAGTATAGACCGGGAGGGATTCTATGGCTACACCTTC. Protein sequence: CASSIDREGFYGYTF.

CDR3 sequence reads: CASSLMVRSYGYTF. The CDR3 DNA sequence: TGTGCCAGCAGTTTGATGGTCAGATCCTATGGCTACACCTTC. The chain employs TRBV28 and TRBJ1-2; the D is unclear. From germline, CDR1 is MDHEN and CDR2 SYDVKM. The CDR3 spans 14 residues. Trimming stripped 3 bases from V and 4 bases from J, with 12 bases between.

This sequence joins TRBV30 and TRBJ2-2; possible D gene TRBD1, 5 bases. CDR3 length: 13 amino acids. Germline V gives CDR1 GTSNPN, CDR2 SVGIG (reference sequence). The V and J ends lost 2 bases and 5 bases respectively, with 9 bases between them. CDR3 sequence reads: CAWSRQRTGELFF. The CDR3 coding sequence is TGTGCCTGGAGTCGACAGAGAACCGGGGAGCTGTTTTTT.

V is TRBV7-2 and J is TRBJ1-3; TRBD1 is a possible D gene (5 bases). Germline CDR1 reads SGHTA; CDR2 reads FQGNSA. The CDR3 contains 15 residues. Trimming removed 7 bases at V and 4 bases at J, with 17 bases between. This chain's CDR3 is CASTIVGGSGNTIYF. The CDR3 coding sequence is TGTGCCAGCACCATAGTCGGGGGGAGCGGAAACACCATATATTTT.

Regarding this clone: The same CDR3 is also encoded by other DNA sequences in this sample. The chain recombines TRBV19 with TRBJ1-2; 7 bases are a match to TRBD1. After removal of 6 bases from V and 2 bases from J, the junction contained 21 bases not matched to a gene. The germline gives CDR1 LNHDA, CDR2 SQIVND (reference sequence). CDR3 length: 19 amino acids. Here the CDR3 DNA reads TGTGCCAGTAGCGTACGCATTGGGACAGCCCCTCCAGGGAACTATGGCTACACCTTC. Encoded protein: CASSVRIGTAPPGNYGYTF.

The chain carries TRBV9 and TRBJ2-6, with 9 bases identical to TRBD1. The CDR3 extends over 20 amino acids. Germline V gene lookup returns CDR1 SGDLS and CDR2 YYNGEE. Trimming at V came to 3 bases and at J to 0 bases, leaving 13 bases not matched to a gene. The CDR3 DNA is TGTGCCAGCAGCGACGGGACAGGGAAACGGCTCGGCTCTGGGGCCAACGTCCTGACTTTC. Translation: CASSDGTGKRLGSGANVLTF.

The chain carries TRBV7-8 and TRBJ2-5; 7 nucleotides agree with TRBD1. CDR3 size: 15 residues. V dropped 5 bases and J dropped 0; count of bases not matched to a gene: 6. The germline gives CDR1 SGHVS, CDR2 FQNEAQ. CDR3 sequence: CASSPGQLYQETQYF. The CDR3 DNA follows: TGTGCCAGCAGCCCGGGACAGCTATACCAAGAGACCCAGTACTTC.

The chain employs TRBV3-1 (or the pseudogene TRBV3-2) and TRBJ1-1; D gene ambiguous. The CDR3 contains 15 residues. V shed 6 bases and J shed 0 bases, with 14 bases lying between them. From germline, CDR1 is LGHDT and CDR2 YNNKEL (reference sequence). This chain's CDR3 is CASSIVSRMNTEAFF. In DNA form, the CDR3 reads TGTGCCAGCAGTATCGTAAGCAGGATGAACACTGAAGCTTTCTTT.

A remark on this clone: This CDR3 is also generated by other DNA sequences in the sample. The CDR3 here is CASSLGGGGEAFF. DNA of the CDR3: TGTGCCAGCAGTTTAGGGGGCGGTGGGGAAGCTTTCTTT. The chain uses TRBV27 and TRBJ1-1; maybe TRBD1 (6 bases). Germline loops: CDR1 MNHEY, CDR2 SMNVEV (reference sequence). CDR3 size: 13 residues. The V and J ends lost 2 bases and 8 bases respectively, with 12 bases between them.

The chain joins TRBV25-1 to TRBJ2-7, with 7 nucleotides matching TRBD2. V dropped 7 bases and J dropped 0; count of bases not matched to a gene: 9. In germline, CDR1 is MGHDK, CDR2 SYGVNS. CDR3 size: 15 residues. The CDR3 bases are TGTGCCAGCACCATGAATGGCGGGAGCTCCTACGAGCAGTACTTC. Protein: CASTMNGGSSYEQYF.

The chain uses TRBV6-2 or TRBV6-3 and TRBJ2-7, with D uncertain. CDR3 length equals 15 residues. CDR1 is MNHEY and CDR2 is SVGEGT in the germline V gene. V was pared by 3 bases and J by 4 bases, with 16 bases between. CDR3 loop: CASSYSSAANYEQYF. The CDR3 DNA sequence: TGTGCCAGCAGTTATAGTTCGGCGGCGAATTACGAGCAGTACTTC.

This chain connects TRBV15 to TRBJ2-3; possibly TRBD1 for D (7 bases). This CDR3 has 18 residues. Germline V gene data show CDR1 as LNHNV and CDR2 as YYDKDF (reference sequence). V lost 1 base and J 0 bases, leaving 17 bases between the germline ends. The CDR3 sequence is CATSRGLSRGASTDTQYF. The CDR3 nucleotides read TGTGCCACCAGCAGAGGCCTAAGCAGGGGGGCTAGCACAGATACGCAGTATTTT.

This chain uses TRBV7-9 with TRBJ2-5; 9 bases are shared with TRBD1. Germline lookup yields CDR1 SEHNR and CDR2 FQNEAQ (reference sequence). The J segment lost 1 base and the V segment lost 6 bases, leaving 6 bases of the junction unmatched. CDR3 length equals 15 residues. CDR3 DNA sequence: TGTGCCAGCAGATCTCAGACAGGGGGCCAAGAGACCCAGTACTTC. Its protein is CASRSQTGGQETQYF.

This chain connects TRBV11-2 to TRBJ1-5; 7 bases align to TRBD1. Trimming removed 5 bases from V and 4 bases from J; junction bases left unmatched: 8. The CDR3 contains 15 residues. CDR1 and CDR2 from the germline V gene are SGHAT and FQNNGV. CDR3 nucleotides: TGTGCCAGCAGCATCACAGGGGCGGGAAATCAGCCCCAGCATTTT. Translated: CASSITGAGNQPQHF.

The chain joins TRBV5-6 to TRBJ2-2; 8 bases fit TRBD2. This CDR3 is 16 amino acids long. Germline V lookup: CDR1 SGHDT, CDR2 YYEEEE. V shed 2 bases, J shed 1 base, and the junction held 4 bases outside the gene matches. CDR3 protein: CASSFTSGQNTGELFF. In DNA form, the CDR3 reads TGTGCCAGCAGCTTCACTAGCGGTCAGAACACCGGGGAGCTGTTTTTT.

V usage is TRBV19 and J usage is TRBJ2-7, with 9 positions matching TRBD1. The length of the CDR3 is 15 residues. The ends lost 4 bases at V and 3 bases at J; junction bases unmatched: 7. The germline V gene encodes CDR1 LNHDA and CDR2 SQIVND (reference sequence). Written as DNA, the CDR3 is TGTGCCAGTAGTAAAGGACAGGGGTCGTTCTACGAGCAGTACTTC. Its translation is CASSKGQGSFYEQYF.

This clone was found once. The chain employs TRBV7-9 and TRBJ1-1; D remains unclear. In germline, CDR1 is SEHNR, CDR2 FQNEAQ (reference sequence). This CDR3 region has 17 residues. The V end was cut by 0 bases, the J end by 0 bases, with 14 bases between. CDR3 DNA: TGTGCCAGCAGCTTAGCGAAAGGACTCGAAATGAACACTGAAGCTTTCTTT. This translates into CASSLAKGLEMNTEAFF.

The chain links TRBV7-2 to TRBJ2-7; D is undetermined. Germline-derived CDR1 and CDR2 are SGHTA and FQGNSA. This CDR3 contains 14 residues. V was trimmed by 1 base and J by 4 bases, leaving 11 bases between them. The CDR3, as DNA: TGTGCCAGCAGCTTAGTTTCCATGACTTACGAGCAGTACTTC. Translating it yields CASSLVSMTYEQYF.

The V and J genes are TRBV18 and TRBJ1-1, with 8 bases that match TRBD1. Germline assignment: CDR1 KGHSH and CDR2 LQKENI. V was clipped by 7 bases and J by 7 bases; unmatched bases: 8. This CDR3 contains 13 residues. CDR3: CASLGTGTSEAFF. Written as DNA, the CDR3 is TGTGCCAGCTTAGGGACAGGCACCAGTGAAGCTTTCTTT.

V gene TRBV9 combines with J gene TRBJ2-7; TRBD2 agrees at 9 bases. Germline CDR1 and CDR2: SGDLS and YYNGEE. J lost 3 bases, V lost 0 bases, and 4 bases had no gene match. The CDR3 is made up of 15 amino acids. CDR3 coding DNA: TGTGCCAGCAGCGTAGGTAGCGGGGGTTACTACGAGCAGTACTTC. This encodes CASSVGSGGYYEQYF.

The chain uses TRBV18 and TRBJ2-7; the D gene is possibly TRBD1 (6 bases). Trimming removed 2 bases at V and 7 bases at J, with 15 bases between. Germline CDR1 KGHSH, CDR2 LQKENI. The CDR3 has 14 amino acids. In nucleotides, the CDR3 is TGTGCCAGCTCACCAGACAGGACCTCGGGAGAGCAGTACTTC. This gives the protein CASSPDRTSGEQYF.

V is TRBV29-1 and J is TRBJ2-5; no clear D gene. CDR3 length equals 12 residues. Trimming took off 2 bases at V and 4 bases at J, with 8 bases between the two ends. The germline gives CDR1 SQVTM, CDR2 ANQGSEA. CDR3 residues: CSVEHSLETQYF. The CDR3 DNA sequence: TGCAGCGTTGAACACAGTTTAGAGACCCAGTACTTC.